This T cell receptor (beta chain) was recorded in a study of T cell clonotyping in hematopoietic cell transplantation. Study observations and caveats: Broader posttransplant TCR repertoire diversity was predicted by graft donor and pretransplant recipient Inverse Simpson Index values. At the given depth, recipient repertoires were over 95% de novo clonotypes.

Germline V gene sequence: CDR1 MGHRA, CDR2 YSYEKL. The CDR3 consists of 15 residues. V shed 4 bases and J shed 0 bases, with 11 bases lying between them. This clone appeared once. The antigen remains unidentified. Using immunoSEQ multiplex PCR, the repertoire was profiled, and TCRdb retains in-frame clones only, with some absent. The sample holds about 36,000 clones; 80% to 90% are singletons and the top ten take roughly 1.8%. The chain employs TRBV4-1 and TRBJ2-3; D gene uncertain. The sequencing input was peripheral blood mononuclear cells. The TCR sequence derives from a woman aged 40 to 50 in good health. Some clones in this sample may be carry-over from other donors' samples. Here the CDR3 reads CASSPTVYSTDTQYF. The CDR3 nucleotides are TGCGCCAGCAGCCCTACAGTTTATAGCACAGATACGCAGTATTTT.